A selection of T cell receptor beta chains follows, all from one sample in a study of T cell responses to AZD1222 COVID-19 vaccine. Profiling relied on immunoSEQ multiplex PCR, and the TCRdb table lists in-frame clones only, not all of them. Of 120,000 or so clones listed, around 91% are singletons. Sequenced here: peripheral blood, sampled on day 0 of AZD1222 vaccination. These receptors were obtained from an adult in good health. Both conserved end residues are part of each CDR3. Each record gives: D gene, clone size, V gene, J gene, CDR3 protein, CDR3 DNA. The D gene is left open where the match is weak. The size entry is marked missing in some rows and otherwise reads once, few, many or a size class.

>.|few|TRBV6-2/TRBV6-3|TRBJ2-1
CASNPPGTMMQFF
TGTGCCAGCAACCCCCCGGGGACAATGATGCAGTTCTTC
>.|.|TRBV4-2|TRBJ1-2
CASSQEWQGYGYTF
TGTGCCAGCAGCCAAGAATGGCAGGGCTATGGCTACACCTTC
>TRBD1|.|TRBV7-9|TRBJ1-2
CASSSNPGQGMGYTF
TGTGCCAGCAGCTCAAACCCCGGACAGGGGATGGGCTACACCTTC
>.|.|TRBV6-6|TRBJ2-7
CASSPRLGYEQYF
TGTGCCAGCAGTCCCCGGCTGGGCTACGAGCAGTACTTC
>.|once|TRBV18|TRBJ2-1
CASFSYNEQFF
TGTGCCAGCTTCTCCTACAATGAGCAGTTCTTC
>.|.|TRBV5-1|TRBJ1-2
CASRPREGGYGYTF
TGCGCCAGCCGCCCTCGGGAGGGGGGCTATGGCTACACCTTC
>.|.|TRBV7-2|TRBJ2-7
CASSLVGGASSEQYF
TGTGCCAGCAGCTTAGTAGGGGGGGCGTCCTCCGAGCAGTACTTC
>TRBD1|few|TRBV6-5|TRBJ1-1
CASSYSRQGAGTEAFF
TGTGCCAGCAGTTACTCTAGACAGGGTGCAGGAACTGAAGCTTTCTTT
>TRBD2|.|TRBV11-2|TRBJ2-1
CASSQLAGAHNEQFF
TGTGCCAGCAGCCAACTAGCGGGGGCCCACAATGAGCAGTTCTTC
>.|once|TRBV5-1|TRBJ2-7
CASRQGGGDDEQYF
TGCGCCAGTCGACAGGGCGGGGGAGACGACGAGCAGTACTTC
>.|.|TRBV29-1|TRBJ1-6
CSVGREYNSPLHF
TGCAGCGTGGGCAGAGAATATAATTCACCCCTCCACTTT
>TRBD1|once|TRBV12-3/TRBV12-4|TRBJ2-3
CASRSTGAGTQYF
TGTGCCAGCAGGTCCACAGGGGCGGGTACGCAGTATTTT
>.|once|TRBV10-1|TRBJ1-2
CASSESQNYGYTF
TGCGCCAGCAGTGAGTCACAGAACTATGGCTACACCTTC
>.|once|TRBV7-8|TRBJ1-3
CASSLRGPTGNTIYF
TGTGCCAGCAGTTTAAGGGGACCTACTGGAAACACCATATATTTT
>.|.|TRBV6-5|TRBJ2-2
CASSYSKGMGTGELFF
TGTGCCAGCAGTTACTCGAAGGGGATGGGGACCGGGGAGCTGTTTTTT
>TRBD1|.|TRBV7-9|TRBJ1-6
CASRYSGTGSSPLHF
TGTGCCAGCAGATATTCCGGGACAGGGAGCTCACCCCTCCACTTT
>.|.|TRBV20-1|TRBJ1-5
CSASIQNNQPQHF
TGCAGTGCTAGTATCCAGAACAATCAGCCCCAGCATTTT
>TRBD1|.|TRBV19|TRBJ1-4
CASRGQGHEKLFF
TGTGCCAGTCGAGGACAGGGGCATGAAAAACTGTTTTTT
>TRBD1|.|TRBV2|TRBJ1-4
CASSERGGLGKLFF
TGTGCCAGCAGTGAACGAGGGGGCTTGGGAAAACTGTTTTTT
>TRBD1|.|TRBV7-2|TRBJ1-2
CASRDRVNYGYTF
TGTGCCAGCCGGGACAGGGTGAACTATGGCTACACCTTC
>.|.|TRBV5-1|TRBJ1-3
CASRGTPESSGNTIYF
TGCGCCAGCAGGGGGACACCTGAGAGCTCTGGAAACACCATATATTTT
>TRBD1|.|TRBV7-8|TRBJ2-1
CASSLLDRGYNEQFF
TGTGCCAGCAGCTTACTAGACAGGGGCTACAATGAGCAGTTCTTC
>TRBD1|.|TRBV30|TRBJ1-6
CAWSVTRGNSPLHF
TGTGCCTGGAGTGTAACCAGGGGGAATTCACCCCTCCACTTT
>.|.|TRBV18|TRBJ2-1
CASSPLRGGDNEQFF
TGTGCCAGCTCACCACTGAGGGGAGGTGATAATGAGCAGTTCTTC
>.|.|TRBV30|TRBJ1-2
CAWSRGNYGYTF
TGTGCCTGGAGTCGAGGGAACTATGGCTACACCTTC
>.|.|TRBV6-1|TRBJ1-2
CASSEGAPNYGYTF
TGTGCCAGCAGTGAAGGGGCCCCTAACTATGGCTACACCTTC
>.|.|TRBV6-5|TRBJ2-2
CASGSLGNTGELFF
TGTGCCAGCGGGTCCCTAGGGAACACCGGGGAGCTGTTTTTT
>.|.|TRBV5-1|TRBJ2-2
CASSLHGGLDTGELFF
TGCGCCAGCAGCTTGCATGGGGGGCTCGACACCGGGGAGCTGTTTTTT
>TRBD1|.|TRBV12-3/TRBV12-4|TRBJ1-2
CASSGQGGGYTF
TGTGCCAGCAGTGGACAGGGAGGAGGCTACACCTTC
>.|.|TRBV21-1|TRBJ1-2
CASSKYGLRARYTF
TGTGCCAGCAGCAAATATGGGCTCCGGGCACGCTACACCTTC
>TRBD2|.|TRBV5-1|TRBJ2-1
CASSHRPSGLAGGRSYNEQFF
TGCGCCAGCAGTCATCGACCATCGGGACTAGCGGGGGGTAGGTCCTACAATGAGCAGTTCTTC
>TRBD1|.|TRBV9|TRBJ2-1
CASSGQGHYDEQFF
TGTGCCAGCAGCGGACAGGGGCACTACGATGAGCAGTTCTTC
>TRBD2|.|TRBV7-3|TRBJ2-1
CASSLTYGSGGSSYNEQFF
TGTGCCAGCAGCTTAACGTATGGTAGCGGGGGTAGCTCCTACAATGAGCAGTTCTTC
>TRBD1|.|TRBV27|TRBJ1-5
CASSFATGVNQPQHF
TGTGCCAGCAGTTTCGCGACAGGGGTAAATCAGCCCCAGCATTTT
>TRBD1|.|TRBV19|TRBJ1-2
CASSIMGTDYGYTF
TGTGCCAGTAGTATTATGGGGACAGACTATGGCTACACCTTC
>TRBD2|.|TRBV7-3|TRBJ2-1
CASSKIGTSGSREQFF
TGTGCCAGCAGCAAGATCGGGACTAGCGGGAGTCGTGAGCAGTTCTTC
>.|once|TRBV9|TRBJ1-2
CASSVAGTAEIYGYTF
TGTGCCAGCAGCGTAGCTGGGACGGCAGAAATTTATGGCTACACCTTC
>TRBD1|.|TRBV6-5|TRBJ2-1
CASRGTGGGNEQFF
TGTGCCAGCAGAGGGACAGGGGGCGGCAATGAGCAGTTCTTC
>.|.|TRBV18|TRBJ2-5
CASSPTEQETQYF
TGTGCCAGCTCACCGACAGAGCAAGAGACCCAGTACTTC
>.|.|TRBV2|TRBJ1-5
CASRSGWPQHF
TGTGCCAGCAGATCGGGGTGGCCCCAGCATTTT
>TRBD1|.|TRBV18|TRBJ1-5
CASSTRTGGSKIGNQPQHF
TGTGCCAGCTCAACTCGGACAGGGGGCTCCAAGATAGGCAATCAGCCCCAGCATTTT
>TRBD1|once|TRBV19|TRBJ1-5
CASSFGTGASGQPQHF
TGTGCCAGTAGTTTCGGGACAGGGGCTTCGGGTCAGCCCCAGCATTTT
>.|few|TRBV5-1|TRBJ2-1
CASSQTGTFNEQFF
TGCGCCAGCAGCCAGACAGGTACCTTCAATGAGCAGTTCTTC
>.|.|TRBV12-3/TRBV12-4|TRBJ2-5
CASSWTAQETQYF
TGTGCCAGCAGTTGGACAGCGCAAGAGACCCAGTACTTC
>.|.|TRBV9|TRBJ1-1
CASSVVLSVGDTEAFF
TGTGCCAGCAGCGTAGTTTTGTCGGTCGGAGACACTGAAGCTTTCTTT
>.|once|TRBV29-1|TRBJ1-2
CSVESAYYGYTF
TGCAGCGTTGAGAGTGCCTACTATGGCTACACTTTC
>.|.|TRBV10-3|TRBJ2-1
CAISQLENEQFF
TGTGCCATCAGCCAACTGGAGAATGAGCAGTTCTTC
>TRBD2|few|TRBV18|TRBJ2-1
CASSPRASGASYNEQFF
TGTGCCAGCTCACCGAGAGCTAGCGGGGCCTCCTACAATGAGCAGTTCTTC
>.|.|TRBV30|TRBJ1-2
CAWVRRVGYTF
TGTGCCTGGGTAAGACGAGTTGGCTACACCTTC
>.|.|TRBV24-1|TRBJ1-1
CATSDSQNTEAFF
TGTGCCACCAGTGATAGCCAGAACACTGAAGCTTTCTTT
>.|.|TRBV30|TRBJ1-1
CAWSAGLWNTEAFF
TGTGCCTGGAGTGCGGGACTCTGGAACACTGAAGCTTTCTTT
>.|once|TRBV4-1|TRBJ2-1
CASSQDRLSPYNEQFF
TGCGCCAGCAGCCAAGACCGGCTAAGTCCCTACAATGAGCAGTTCTTC
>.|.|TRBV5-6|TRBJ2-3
CASSLGPTSTDTQYF
TGTGCCAGCAGCTTGGGGCCAACATCCACAGATACGCAGTATTTT
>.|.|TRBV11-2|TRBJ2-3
CASAPRRVTTDTQYF
TGTGCCAGCGCACCCCGGCGGGTCACCACAGATACGCAGTATTTT